This passage covers 26 T cell receptor beta chains from one sample sequenced in a study of blood T cell repertoires in COVID-19. Clones were sequenced by immunoSEQ multiplex PCR, and TCRdb holds only the in-frame ones, with some missing. Found here are under 65,000 clones, more than 80% of them singletons; the top ten hold more than 30%. Sequenced input: peripheral blood. The origin of the receptors is a man aged 60 to 75 with COVID-19, enrolled during active disease.

The chain uses TRBV29-1 and TRBJ1-1, with D possibly matching TRBD1 (6 bases). V lost 7 bases and J lost 4, with 19 bases in between. CDR3 size: 14 residues. Germline CDR1 is SQVTM and CDR2 is ANQGSEA. CDR3 nucleotide sequence: TGCAGCGCCCTCCGATTGGGGGCCCTCACTGAAGCTTTCTTT. Translating it yields CSALRLGALTEAFF.

In its sample, this clone ranks as medium-sized. The chain combines TRBV5-6 with TRBJ2-3; TRBD2 aligns across 11 bases. The CDR3 has 16 amino acids. Germline-derived CDR1 and CDR2 are SGHDT and YYEEEE. Trimming took 4 bases from V and 6 from J; bases not matched to a gene: 10. As DNA, the CDR3 is TGTGCCAGCAGCCCAATAGCGGGGGGGCACTGGGATACGCAGTATTTT. Its protein is CASSPIAGGHWDTQYF.

The sample holds a few counts of this clone. V and J are TRBV4-1 and TRBJ1-2; D is perhaps TRBD1 (5 bases). The germline V and J ends were trimmed by 4 bases and 1 base, with 10 bases remaining between them. CDR3 length: 14 amino acids. CDR1 and CDR2 (germline): MGHRA, YSYEKL. The CDR3 reads CASSPIGGNYGYTF. The CDR3 DNA follows: TGCGCCAGCAGCCCAATCGGGGGTAACTATGGCTACACCTTC.

The chain links TRBV7-2 to TRBJ1-2; TRBD1 matches at 7 bases. From germline, CDR1 is SGHTA and CDR2 FQGNSA. The V segment lost 5 bases and the J segment 7 bases; nucleotides outside the gene matches: 10. This CDR3 has 14 residues. The CDR3 is CASSPSTGSFGYTF. DNA for the CDR3: TGTGCCAGCAGCCCTTCGACAGGGTCGTTTGGCTACACCTTC.

V is TRBV7-9 and J is TRBJ2-5; the D is unclear. With 8 bases removed from V and 1 base from J, the gap between germline ends came to 14 bases. The CDR3 loop spans 14 amino acids. Germline values: CDR1 SEHNR, CDR2 FQNEAQ (reference sequence). The CDR3 coding sequence is TGTGCCAGCCGAACCGGCGCGGTCCAAGAGACCCAGTACTTC. Its protein is CASRTGAVQETQYF.

This clone was detected once. The V and J genes are TRBV4-1 and TRBJ2-7; 13 bases align to TRBD2. V shed 0 bases and J 9 bases; nucleotides not matched to a gene: 8. Germline V gives CDR1 MGHRA, CDR2 YSYEKL. This CDR3 has 16 amino acids. DNA for the CDR3: TGCGCCAGCAGCCAAGAAGGGGGACTAGCGGGGCTGGGGCAGTACTTC. It yields the protein CASSQEGGLAGLGQYF.

The chain combines TRBV6-2 or TRBV6-3 with TRBJ2-5; D gene ambiguous. The germline V and J ends were trimmed by 2 bases and 4 bases, with 2 bases remaining between them. In germline, CDR1 is MNHEY, CDR2 SVGEGT. This CDR3 has 11 residues. The CDR3 reads CASSYLETQYF. The CDR3 DNA is TGTGCCAGCAGTTACCTAGAGACCCAGTACTTC.

This chain links TRBV11-2 with TRBJ1-1; D ambiguous. This CDR3 comprises 16 residues. Germline lookup yields CDR1 SGHAT and CDR2 FQNNGV. V lost 0 bases and J 4 bases, leaving 15 bases between the germline ends. The CDR3 protein is CASSLDSGSLGTEAFF. CDR3 in DNA: TGTGCCAGCAGCTTAGACTCGGGGAGTCTGGGCACTGAAGCTTTCTTT.

The rearrangement joins TRBV7-9 to TRBJ1-2, with D uncertain. Germline V gene data show CDR1 as SEHNR and CDR2 as FQNEAQ (reference sequence). With 5 bases removed from V and 0 bases from J, the gap between germline ends came to 13 bases. CDR3 length: 15 residues. The CDR3 nucleotides read TGTGCCAGCAGCATGAACCCCGGAGCTAACTATGGCTACACCTTC. This encodes CASSMNPGANYGYTF. The variable domain in full, completed from reference TRBV7-9 and TRBJ1-2, reads DTGVSQNPRHKITKRGQNVTFRCDPISEHNRLYWYRQTLGQGPEFLTYFQNEAQLEKSRLLSDRFSAERPKGSFSTLEIQRTEQGDSAMYLCASSMNPGANYGYTFGSGTRLTVV.

The chain is built from TRBV6-5 and TRBJ1-1; 8 bases match TRBD1. The CDR3 runs to 13 residues. Unmatched junction bases numbered 4, after V lost 6 bases and J lost 4 bases. Germline CDR1 is MNHEY and CDR2 is SVGAGI. CDR3 in amino acids: CASSPRGPTEAFF. The DNA of the CDR3 is TGTGCCAGCAGCCCCAGGGGGCCCACTGAAGCTTTCTTT.

The V and J genes are TRBV24-1 and TRBJ2-3; D is undetermined. In germline, CDR1 is KGHDR, CDR2 SFDVKD. The CDR3 contains 13 residues. Between the trimmed V and J ends, which lost 3 bases and 4 bases, there was a span of 7 bases. CDR3 amino acids: CATSDQRSDTQYF. The CDR3 DNA reads as TGTGCCACCAGTGATCAGAGGTCAGATACGCAGTATTTT.

J is TRBJ1-2 and V is TRBV5-1; the D gene is possibly TRBD1 (6 bases). The CDR3 is made up of 16 amino acids. Germline V lookup: CDR1 SGHRS, CDR2 YFSETQ. Deletions cut 3 bases from V and 3 bases from J, with 18 bases between. CDR3 nucleotides: TGCGCCAGCAGCTACGACAGGCTCCCCAAGGACTATGGCTACACCTTC. It specifies CASSYDRLPKDYGYTF.

The table lists this clone with a few counts. The chain has TRBV29-1 and TRBJ1-2, with TRBD1 identical over 8 bases. J gave up 8 bases and V 4 bases, and 9 bases lay outside the gene matches. The CDR3 is 13 residues long. Germline V gives CDR1 SQVTM, CDR2 ANQGSEA. The CDR3 DNA follows: TGCAGCGTTGGAGCGGGACAGGCGGAAGGCTACACCTTC. The encoded protein is CSVGAGQAEGYTF. Filled out from reference TRBV29-1 and TRBJ1-2, the complete variable domain reads SAVISQKPSRDICQRGTSLTIQCQVDSQVTMMFWYRQQPGQSLTLIATANQGSEATYESGFVIDKFPISRPNLTFSTLTVSNMSPEDSSIYLCSVGAGQAEGYTFGSGTRLTVV.

The rearrangement links TRBV18 to TRBJ2-2; D possibly corresponds to TRBD2 (6 bases). The CDR3 covers 15 residues. CDR1 and CDR2 from the germline V gene are KGHSH and LQKENI. Trimming shortened V by 3 bases and J by 6 bases, and 14 bases separated the two germline ends. The CDR3 sequence is CASSPERRVPGELFF. CDR3 bases: TGTGCCAGCTCACCGGAGCGGAGGGTACCCGGGGAGCTGTTTTTT.

This clone was seen a few times. The chain couples TRBV7-9 to TRBJ2-2; D is undetermined. Deletions cut 10 bases from V and 0 bases from J, with 12 bases between. The CDR3 is 14 amino acids. Germline CDR1 and CDR2: SEHNR and FQNEAQ (reference sequence). CDR3 in DNA: TGTGCCATCAAAGATGGCTCGAACACCGGGGAGCTGTTTTTT. Its translation: CAIKDGSNTGELFF. Full variable domain (missing parts from reference TRBV7-9 and TRBJ2-2): DTGVSQNPRHKITKRGQNVTFRCDPISEHNRLYWYRQTLGQGPEFLTYFQNEAQLEKSRLLSDRFSAERPKGSFSTLEIQRTEQGDSAMYLCAIKDGSNTGELFFGEGSRLTVL.

This clone was observed a handful of times. V gene TRBV3-1 (or the pseudogene TRBV3-2) combines with J gene TRBJ2-7; 8 nucleotides align to TRBD1. CDR1 and CDR2 (germline): LGHDT, YNNKEL (reference sequence). This CDR3 has 15 amino acids. Losses at the gene ends were 5 bases for V and 0 bases for J; bases not matched to a gene: 6. The CDR3 DNA is TGTGCCAGCAGCTTTACAGGGGGTCCCTCCTACGAGCAGTACTTC. Its protein is CASSFTGGPSYEQYF.

This clone has a single count. At the DNA level, this CDR3 is encoded by other sequences in the same sample as well. The genes are TRBV5-5 and TRBJ2-3, with a tentative D call TRBD2 (7 bases). The CDR3 covers 16 residues. In germline, CDR1 is SGHKS, CDR2 YYEKEE (reference sequence). Trimming shortened V by 10 bases and J by 14 bases, and 35 bases separated the two germline ends. Here the CDR3 DNA reads TGTGCCCGCTGCTTGGGAGGGGGGGGGAGGGCCCTCCCTGGGTATTTT. This sequence encodes CARCLGGGGRALPGYF.

The V and J genes are TRBV25-1 and TRBJ2-7; D is undetermined. Germline loops: CDR1 MGHDK, CDR2 SYGVNS. The CDR3 covers 14 residues. Trimming left V 0 bases short and J 2 bases short, with 8 bases between. This CDR3 is CASSEYRQAYEQYF. As DNA, the CDR3 is TGTGCCAGCAGTGAATATCGGCAGGCCTACGAGCAGTACTTC.

V and J are TRBV6-1 and TRBJ1-5; tentative D call: TRBD1 (5 bases). The germline V and J ends were trimmed by 3 bases and 6 bases, with 6 bases remaining between them. The CDR3 length is 12 residues. CDR1 and CDR2 (germline): MNHNS, SASEGT. The chain's CDR3 is CASSDRVQPQHF. The DNA for the CDR3 is TGTGCCAGCAGTGACAGGGTTCAGCCCCAGCATTTT.

The chain employs TRBV5-1 and TRBJ2-1, with TRBD2 matching over 9 bases. This CDR3 is 16 amino acids long. V gave up 0 bases and J gave up 7 bases; unmatched junction bases: 8. Germline values: CDR1 SGHRS, CDR2 YFSETQ. Here the CDR3 reads CASSLARTSGWNEQFF. The CDR3 nucleotides are TGCGCCAGCAGCTTGGCCAGAACTAGCGGGTGGAATGAGCAGTTCTTC.

V gene TRBV2 combines with J gene TRBJ1-2; TRBD1 is a possible D gene (5 bases). CDR1 SNHLY and CDR2 FYNNEI come from the germline V gene. Deletions cut 1 base from V and 5 bases from J, with 8 bases between. The CDR3 extends over 13 amino acids. The CDR3 spells CASSEGGRYGYTF. As DNA, the CDR3 is TGTGCCAGCAGTGAAGGGGGCAGGTATGGCTACACCTTC.

In this sample, this clone turned up once. The CDR3 sequence: CASSLEGAGLAGGRRFF. For the CDR3, the DNA is TGTGCCAGCAGCTTAGAGGGGGCGGGACTAGCGGGAGGCCGTCGGTTCTTC. This chain connects TRBV7-2 to TRBJ2-1, with TRBD2 matching 15 bases. The CDR3 extends over 17 amino acids. The ends lost 1 base at V and 15 bases at J; junction bases unmatched: 13. Germline CDR1 is SGHTA and CDR2 is FQGNSA.

This clone came up many times. The chain uses TRBV11-2 and TRBJ2-7, with D maybe TRBD1 (6 bases). Germline lookup yields CDR1 SGHAT and CDR2 FQNNGV. The CDR3 contains 14 residues. Trimming removed 4 bases from V and 3 bases from J, with 13 bases in between. The CDR3, as DNA: TGTGCCAGCAGCTCGGGACAAGGAAGCTACGAGCAGTACTTC. This gives the protein CASSSGQGSYEQYF.

The genes are TRBV7-9 and TRBJ2-7; D gene unclear. Trimming stripped 6 bases from V and 1 base from J, with 10 bases between. Germline V lookup: CDR1 SEHNR, CDR2 FQNEAQ (reference sequence). The CDR3 is 13 amino acids. CDR3 nucleotides: TGTGCCAGCAGTCCTTCGGTATCCTACGAGCAGTACTTC. Amino acids: CASSPSVSYEQYF.

CDR3 DNA sequence: TGTGCCAGCAGAAGGTCCGGGACAGGGCGTAGACGGACTGAAGCTTTCTTT. Its protein product is CASRRSGTGRRRTEAFF. V gene TRBV27 combines with J gene TRBJ1-1, with 9 bases aligning to TRBD1. This CDR3 has 17 residues. V trimming: 6 bases; J trimming: 5 bases; junction bases outside the gene matches: 16. In germline, CDR1 is MNHEY, CDR2 SMNVEV (reference sequence).

CDR3: CASASSGNEQFF. CDR3 DNA: TGTGCCAGCGCTAGCTCTGGAAATGAGCAGTTCTTC. The V gene is TRBV11-3, the J gene TRBJ2-1, with a weak D call TRBD2 (5 bases). CDR3 size: 12 residues. V lost 8 bases to trimming and J lost 7 bases, with 12 bases between them. CDR1 is SGHNT and CDR2 is YENEEA in the germline V gene.